Reported below is one T cell receptor (beta chain). Its antigen is as yet unknown. This sample was included in a study of blood T cells in healthy people across ages. Study observations and caveats: Higher diversity, along with more naive CD4+ cells, distinguished long-lived donors from aged donors.

With a J-beta primer mix and a sample-barcoded 5' primer, a second PCR ran about 6 to 11 cycles. One entry per CDR3 protein results from TCRdb running MiXCR on the 5' RACE reads. The table lists 1.5 million to 2 million distinct CDR3 sequences, roughly 50% of them singletons. The germline V gene has CDR1 SNHLY and CDR2 FYNNEI. The CDR3 length is 13 residues. V lost 8 bases to trimming and J lost 6 bases; unmatched junction nucleotides: 5. Source material: blood. This chain connects TRBV2 to TRBJ1-2, with 11 bases that match TRBD1. The TCR originated in a woman in her forties in good health. The CDR3 nucleotides read TGTGCCAGCCGGACAGGGGGCGCGGATGGCTACACCTTC. This sequence encodes CASRTGGADGYTF.